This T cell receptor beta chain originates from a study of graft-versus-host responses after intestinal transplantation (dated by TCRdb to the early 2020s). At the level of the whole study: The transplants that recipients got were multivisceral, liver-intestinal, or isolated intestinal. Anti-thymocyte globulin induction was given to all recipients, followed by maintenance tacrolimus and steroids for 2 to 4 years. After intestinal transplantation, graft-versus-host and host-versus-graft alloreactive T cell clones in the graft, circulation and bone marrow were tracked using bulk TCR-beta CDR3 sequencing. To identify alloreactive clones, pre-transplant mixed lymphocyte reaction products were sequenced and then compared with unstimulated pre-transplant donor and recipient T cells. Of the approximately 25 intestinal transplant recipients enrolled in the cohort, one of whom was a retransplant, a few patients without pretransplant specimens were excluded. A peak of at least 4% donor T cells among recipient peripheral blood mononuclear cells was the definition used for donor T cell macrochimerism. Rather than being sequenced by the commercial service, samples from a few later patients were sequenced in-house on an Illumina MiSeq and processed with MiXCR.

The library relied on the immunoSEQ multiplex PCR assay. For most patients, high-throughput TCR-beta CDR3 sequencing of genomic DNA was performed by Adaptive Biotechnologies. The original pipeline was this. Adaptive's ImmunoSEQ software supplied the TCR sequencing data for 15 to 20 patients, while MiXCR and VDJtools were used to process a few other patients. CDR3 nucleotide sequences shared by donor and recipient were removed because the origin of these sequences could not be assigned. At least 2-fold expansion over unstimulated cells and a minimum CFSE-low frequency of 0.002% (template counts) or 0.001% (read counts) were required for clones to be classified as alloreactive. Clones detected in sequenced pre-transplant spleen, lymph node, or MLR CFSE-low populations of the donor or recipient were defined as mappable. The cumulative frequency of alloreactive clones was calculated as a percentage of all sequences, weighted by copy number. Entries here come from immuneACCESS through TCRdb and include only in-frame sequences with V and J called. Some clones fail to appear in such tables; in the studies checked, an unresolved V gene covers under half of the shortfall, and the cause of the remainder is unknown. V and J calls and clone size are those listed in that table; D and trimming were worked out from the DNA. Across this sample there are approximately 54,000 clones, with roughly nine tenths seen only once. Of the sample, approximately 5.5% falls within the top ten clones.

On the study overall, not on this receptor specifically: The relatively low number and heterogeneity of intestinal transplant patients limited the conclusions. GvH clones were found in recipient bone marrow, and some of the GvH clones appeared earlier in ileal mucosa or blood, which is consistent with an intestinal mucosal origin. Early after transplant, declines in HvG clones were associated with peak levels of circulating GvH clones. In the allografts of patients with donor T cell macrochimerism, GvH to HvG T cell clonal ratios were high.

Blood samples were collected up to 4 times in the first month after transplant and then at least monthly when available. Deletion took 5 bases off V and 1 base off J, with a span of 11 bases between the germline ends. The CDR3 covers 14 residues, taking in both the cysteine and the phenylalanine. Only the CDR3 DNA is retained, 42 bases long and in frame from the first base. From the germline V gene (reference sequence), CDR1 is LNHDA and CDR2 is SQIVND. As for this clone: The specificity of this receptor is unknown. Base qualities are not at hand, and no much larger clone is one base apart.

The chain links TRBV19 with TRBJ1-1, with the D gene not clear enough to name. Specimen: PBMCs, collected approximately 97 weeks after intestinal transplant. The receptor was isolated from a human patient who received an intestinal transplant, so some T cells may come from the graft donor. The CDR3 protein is CASSPGPGNTEAFF. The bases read TGTGCCAGTAGTCCCGGACCGGGGAACACTGAAGCTTTCTTT.